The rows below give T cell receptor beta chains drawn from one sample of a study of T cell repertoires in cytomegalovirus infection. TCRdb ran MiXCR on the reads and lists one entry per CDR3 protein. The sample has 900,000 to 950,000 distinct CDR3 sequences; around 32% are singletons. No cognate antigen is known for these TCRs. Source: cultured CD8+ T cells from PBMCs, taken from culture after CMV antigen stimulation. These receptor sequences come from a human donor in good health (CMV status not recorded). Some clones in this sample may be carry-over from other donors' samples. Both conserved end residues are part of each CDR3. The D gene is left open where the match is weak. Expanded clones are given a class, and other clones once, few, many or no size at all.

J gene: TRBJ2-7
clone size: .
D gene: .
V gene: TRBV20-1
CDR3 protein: CSARDPAYYEQYF
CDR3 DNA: TGCAGTGCTAGAGATCCAGCATACTACGAGCAGTACTTC

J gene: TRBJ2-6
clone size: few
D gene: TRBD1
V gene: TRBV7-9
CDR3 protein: CASSSPGQGIASGANVLTF
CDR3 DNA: TGTGCCAGCAGCTCTCCGGGACAGGGAATTGCCTCTGGGGCCAACGTCCTGACTTTC

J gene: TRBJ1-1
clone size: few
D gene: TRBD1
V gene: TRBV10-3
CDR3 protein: CAISRFVPGQGAGTEAFF
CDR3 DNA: TGTGCCATCAGCAGATTTGTCCCGGGACAGGGGGCGGGCACTGAAGCTTTCTTT

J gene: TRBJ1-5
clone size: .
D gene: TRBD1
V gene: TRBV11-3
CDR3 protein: CASSLPWDRGHHQPQHF
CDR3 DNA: TGTGCCAGCAGCTTACCCTGGGACAGGGGGCACCATCAGCCCCAGCATTTT

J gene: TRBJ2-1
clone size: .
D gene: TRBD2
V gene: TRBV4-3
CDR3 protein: CASSHTTSGGPSDNEQFF
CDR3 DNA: TGCGCCAGCAGCCATACGACTAGCGGGGGGCCAAGCGACAATGAGCAGTTCTTC

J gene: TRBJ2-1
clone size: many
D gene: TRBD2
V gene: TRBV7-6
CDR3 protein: CASSLAASGGAFNEQFF
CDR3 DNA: TGTGCCAGCAGCTTAGCAGCTAGCGGGGGGGCGTTCAATGAGCAGTTCTTC

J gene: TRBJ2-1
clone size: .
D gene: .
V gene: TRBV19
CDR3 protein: CASSGGGAVNEQFF
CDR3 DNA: TGTGCCAGTAGTGGGGGGGGCGCTGTCAATGAGCAGTTCTTC

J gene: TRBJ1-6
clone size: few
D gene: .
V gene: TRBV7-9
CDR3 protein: CASSNRGNDSPLHF
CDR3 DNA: TGTGCCAGCAGTAATAGGGGGAATGATTCACCCCTCCACTTT

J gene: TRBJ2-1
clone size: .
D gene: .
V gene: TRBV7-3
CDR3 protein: CASSLTVHNEQFF
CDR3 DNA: TGTGCCAGCAGCTTGACAGTCCACAATGAGCAGTTCTTC

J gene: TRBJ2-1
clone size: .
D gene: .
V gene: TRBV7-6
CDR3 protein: CASSFRGAETIYNEQFF
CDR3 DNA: TGTGCCAGCAGCTTTAGGGGTGCGGAGACGATCTACAATGAGCAGTTCTTC

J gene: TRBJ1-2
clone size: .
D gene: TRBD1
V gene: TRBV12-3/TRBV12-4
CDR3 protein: CASGPRTGGNYGYTF
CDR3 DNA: TGTGCCAGCGGTCCTAGGACAGGGGGCAACTATGGCTACACCTTC

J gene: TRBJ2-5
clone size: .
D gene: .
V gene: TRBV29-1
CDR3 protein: CSVLMWPTQYF
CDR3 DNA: TGCAGCGTTTTGATGTGGCCGACCCAGTACTTC

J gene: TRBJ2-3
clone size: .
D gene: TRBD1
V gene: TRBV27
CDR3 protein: CASSFFQPGQGTDTQYF
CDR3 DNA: TGTGCCAGCAGTTTCTTCCAGCCGGGACAGGGGACAGATACGCAGTATTTT

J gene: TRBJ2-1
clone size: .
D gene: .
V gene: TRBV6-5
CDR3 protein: CASSPPPWPNEQFF
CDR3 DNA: TGTGCCAGCAGTCCGCCGCCCTGGCCTAATGAGCAGTTCTTC

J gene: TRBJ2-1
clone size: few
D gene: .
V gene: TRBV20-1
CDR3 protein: CSGSSYNEQFF
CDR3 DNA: TGCAGTGGGAGCTCCTACAATGAGCAGTTCTTC

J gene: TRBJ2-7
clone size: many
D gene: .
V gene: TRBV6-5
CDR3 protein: CASSYSQSAYEQYF
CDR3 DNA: TGTGCCAGCAGTTACTCACAGTCCGCCTACGAGCAGTACTTC

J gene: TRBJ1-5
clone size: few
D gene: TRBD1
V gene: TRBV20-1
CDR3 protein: CSARDQGGAYQPQHF
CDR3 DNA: TGCAGTGCTAGAGATCAAGGGGGCGCGTATCAGCCCCAGCATTTT

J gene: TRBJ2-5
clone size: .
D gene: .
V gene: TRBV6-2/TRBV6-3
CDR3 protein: CASSLAEFQETQYF
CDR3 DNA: TGTGCCAGCAGTTTAGCGGAGTTTCAAGAGACCCAGTACTTC

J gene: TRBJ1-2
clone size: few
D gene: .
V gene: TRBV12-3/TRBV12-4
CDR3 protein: CASSPDSEGVNYGYTF
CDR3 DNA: TGTGCCAGCAGTCCAGACAGTGAAGGGGTTAACTATGGCTACACCTTC

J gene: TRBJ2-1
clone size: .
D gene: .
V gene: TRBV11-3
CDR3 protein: CASSLDVGNPYNEQFF
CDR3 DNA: TGTGCCAGCAGCTTAGATGTGGGGAATCCGTACAATGAGCAGTTCTTC

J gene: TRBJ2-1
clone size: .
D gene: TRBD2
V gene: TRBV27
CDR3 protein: CASCRGGPYNEQFF
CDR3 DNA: TGTGCCAGCTGCCGCGGGGGGCCCTACAATGAGCAGTTCTTC

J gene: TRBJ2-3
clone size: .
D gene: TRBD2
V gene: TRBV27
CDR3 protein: CASSFGGAGVMDTQYF
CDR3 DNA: TGTGCCAGCAGTTTTGGGGGAGCGGGGGTTATGGATACGCAGTATTTT

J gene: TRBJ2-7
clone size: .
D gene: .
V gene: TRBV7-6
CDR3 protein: CASTPEGGIYKQYF
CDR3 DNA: TGTGCCAGCACCCCGGAGGGAGGTATCTACAAGCAGTACTTC

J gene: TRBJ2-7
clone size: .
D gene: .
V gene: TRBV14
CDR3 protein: CASSQVTGPRRYF
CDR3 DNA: TGTGCCAGCAGCCAAGTTACCGGGCCTCGTCGGTACTTC

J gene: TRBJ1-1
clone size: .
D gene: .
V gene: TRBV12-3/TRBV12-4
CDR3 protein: CASSIGNYNTEAFF
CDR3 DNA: TGTGCCTCTTCGATAGGAAACTATAACACTGAAGCTTTCTTT

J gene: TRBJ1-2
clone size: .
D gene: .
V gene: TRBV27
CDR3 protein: CASSSGPPLHYGYTF
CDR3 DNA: TGTGCCAGCAGCTCCGGGCCTCCTCTACACTATGGCTACACCTTC

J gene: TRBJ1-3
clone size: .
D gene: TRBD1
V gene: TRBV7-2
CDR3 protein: CASSLTRLTGPAVGNTIYF
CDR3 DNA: TGTGCCAGCAGCCTAACGAGATTGACAGGGCCCGCGGTGGGAAACACCATATATTTT

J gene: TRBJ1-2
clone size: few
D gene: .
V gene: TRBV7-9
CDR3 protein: CASSLANIRPGYNYGYTF
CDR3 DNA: TGTGCCAGCAGCTTAGCGAACATCCGACCGGGATATAACTATGGCTACACCTTC

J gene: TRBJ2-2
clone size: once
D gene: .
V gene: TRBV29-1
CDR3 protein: CSVVGGQTGELFF
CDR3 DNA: TGCAGCGTTGTCGGGGGGCAGACCGGGGAGCTGTTTTTT

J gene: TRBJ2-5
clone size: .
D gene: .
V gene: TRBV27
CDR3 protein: CASRKGKETQYF
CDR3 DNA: TGTGCCAGCAGAAAGGGAAAGGAGACCCAGTACTTC

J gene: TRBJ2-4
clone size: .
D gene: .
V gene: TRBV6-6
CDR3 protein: CASSLSGIAKNIQYF
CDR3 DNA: TGTGCCAGCAGTCTGTCAGGAATAGCCAAAAACATTCAGTACTTC

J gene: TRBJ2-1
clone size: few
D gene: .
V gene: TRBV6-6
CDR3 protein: CASSPLRSEQFF
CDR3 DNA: TGTGCCAGCAGTCCATTACGATCTGAGCAGTTCTTC

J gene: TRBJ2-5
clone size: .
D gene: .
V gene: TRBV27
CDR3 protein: CASRQGSETQYF
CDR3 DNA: TGTGCCAGCAGGCAGGGTTCAGAGACCCAGTACTTC

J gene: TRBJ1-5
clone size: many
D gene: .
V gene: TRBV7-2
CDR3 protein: CASTSPGRDQPQHF
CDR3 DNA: TGTGCCAGCACCTCACCAGGGCGCGATCAGCCCCAGCATTTT

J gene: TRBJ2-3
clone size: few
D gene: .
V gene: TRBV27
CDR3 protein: CASRTDRTDTQYF
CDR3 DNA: TGTGCCAGCAGGACAGACCGCACAGATACGCAGTATTTT

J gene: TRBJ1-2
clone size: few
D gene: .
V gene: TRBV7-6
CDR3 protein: CASSLASGVGYTF
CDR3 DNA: TGTGCCAGCAGCTTAGCGTCAGGGGTTGGCTACACCTTC

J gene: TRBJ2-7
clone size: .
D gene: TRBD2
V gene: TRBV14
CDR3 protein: CASSQDLAGGSYEQYF
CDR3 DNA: TGTGCCAGCAGCCAAGACCTAGCGGGGGGCTCCTACGAGCAGTACTTC

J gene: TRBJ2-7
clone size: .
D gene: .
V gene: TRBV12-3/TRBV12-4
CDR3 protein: CASSFRASGKQYF
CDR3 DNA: TGTGCCAGCAGTTTCAGAGCGTCCGGGAAGCAGTACTTC

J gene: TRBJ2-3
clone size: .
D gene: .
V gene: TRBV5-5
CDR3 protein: CASSLDFGGIADTQYF
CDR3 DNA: TGTGCCAGCAGCTTGGATTTTGGGGGGATCGCAGATACGCAGTATTTT

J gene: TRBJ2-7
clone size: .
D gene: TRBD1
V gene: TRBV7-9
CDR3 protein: CASSPGQALYEQYF
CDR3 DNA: TGTGCCAGCAGCCCCGGACAGGCCCTCTACGAGCAGTACTTC

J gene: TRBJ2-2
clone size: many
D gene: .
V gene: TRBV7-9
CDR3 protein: CASRPPRGLELFF
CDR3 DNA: TGTGCCAGCAGACCCCCCCGCGGGTTAGAGCTGTTTTTT

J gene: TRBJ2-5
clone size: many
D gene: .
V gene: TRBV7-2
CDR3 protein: CASSLARYQETQYF
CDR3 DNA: TGTGCCAGCAGCTTAGCGCGGTACCAAGAGACCCAGTACTTC

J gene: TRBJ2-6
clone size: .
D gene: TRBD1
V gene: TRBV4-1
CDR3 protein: CASSQDLRTGAGANVLTF
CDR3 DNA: TGCGCCAGCAGCCAAGATCTAAGGACAGGGGCTGGGGCCAACGTCCTGACTTTC

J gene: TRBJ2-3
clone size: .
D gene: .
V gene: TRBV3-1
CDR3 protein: CASSDTFEMGTDTQYF
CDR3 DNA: TGTGCCAGCAGCGATACATTCGAGATGGGCACAGATACGCAGTATTTT

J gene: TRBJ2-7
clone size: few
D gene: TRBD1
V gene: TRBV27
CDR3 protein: CASSSGQDFFVEQYF
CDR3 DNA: TGTGCCAGCAGTTCGGGACAGGACTTTTTTGTGGAGCAGTACTTC

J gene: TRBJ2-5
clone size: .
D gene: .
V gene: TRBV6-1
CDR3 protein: CASSTRTQGTETQYF
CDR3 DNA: TGTGCCAGCAGCACGAGGACCCAGGGGACAGAGACCCAGTACTTC